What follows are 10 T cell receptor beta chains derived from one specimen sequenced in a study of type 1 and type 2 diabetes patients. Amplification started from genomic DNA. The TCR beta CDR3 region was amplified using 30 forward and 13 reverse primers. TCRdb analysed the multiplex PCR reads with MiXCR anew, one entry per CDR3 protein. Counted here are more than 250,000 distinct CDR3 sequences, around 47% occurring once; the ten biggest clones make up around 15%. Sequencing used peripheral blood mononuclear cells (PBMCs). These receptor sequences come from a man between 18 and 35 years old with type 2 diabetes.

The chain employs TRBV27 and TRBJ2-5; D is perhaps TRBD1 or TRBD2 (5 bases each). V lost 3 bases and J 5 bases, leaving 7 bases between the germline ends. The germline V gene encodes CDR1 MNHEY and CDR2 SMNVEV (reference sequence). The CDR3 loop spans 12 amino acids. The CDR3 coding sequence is TGTGCCAGCAGTTTGAGGGGCGAGACCCAGTACTTC. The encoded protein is CASSLRGETQYF.

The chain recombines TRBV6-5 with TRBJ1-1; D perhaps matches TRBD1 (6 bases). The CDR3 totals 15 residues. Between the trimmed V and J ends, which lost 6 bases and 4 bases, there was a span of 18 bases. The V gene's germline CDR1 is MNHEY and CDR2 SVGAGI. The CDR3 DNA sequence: TGTGCCAGCAGGACCATCAGGGGCGAGGGCACTGAAGCTTTCTTT. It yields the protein CASRTIRGEGTEAFF.

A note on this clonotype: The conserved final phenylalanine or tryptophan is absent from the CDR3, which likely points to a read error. The CDR3 DNA reads TGTGCCAGCAGCTCGGGACAGCCCAATGAGCAGTTCTCC. Amino acids: CASSSGQPNEQFS. The V and J genes are TRBV7-3 and TRBJ2-1; TRBD1 agrees at 7 bases. CDR3 length: 13 residues. V lost 4 bases and J lost 6; bases outside the gene matches: 3. The germline V gene has CDR1 SGHTA and CDR2 FQGTGA.

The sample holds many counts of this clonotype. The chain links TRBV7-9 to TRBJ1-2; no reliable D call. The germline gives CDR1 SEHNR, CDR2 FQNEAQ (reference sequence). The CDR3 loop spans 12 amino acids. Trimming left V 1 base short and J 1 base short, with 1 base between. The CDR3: CASSLDNYGYTF. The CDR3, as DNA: TGTGCCAGCAGCTTAGATAACTATGGCTACACCTTC.

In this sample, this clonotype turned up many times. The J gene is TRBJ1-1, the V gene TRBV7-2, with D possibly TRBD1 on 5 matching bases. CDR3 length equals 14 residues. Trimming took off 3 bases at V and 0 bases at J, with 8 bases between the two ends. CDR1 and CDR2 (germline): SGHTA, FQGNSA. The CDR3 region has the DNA TGTGCCAGCAGCTTTGGGGGGATGAACACTGAAGCTTTCTTT. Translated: CASSFGGMNTEAFF.

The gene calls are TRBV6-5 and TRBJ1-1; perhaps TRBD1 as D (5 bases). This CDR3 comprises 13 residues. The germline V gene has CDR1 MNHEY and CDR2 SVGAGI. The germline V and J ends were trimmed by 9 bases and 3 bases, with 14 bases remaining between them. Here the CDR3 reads CASHTGGDTEAFF. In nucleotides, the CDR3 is TGTGCCAGTCATACGGGAGGGGACACTGAAGCTTTCTTT.

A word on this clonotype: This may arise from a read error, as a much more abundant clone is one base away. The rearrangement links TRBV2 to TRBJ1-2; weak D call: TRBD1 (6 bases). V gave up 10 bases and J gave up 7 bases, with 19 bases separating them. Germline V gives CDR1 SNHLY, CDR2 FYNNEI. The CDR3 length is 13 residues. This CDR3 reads CATFKAGALGYTF. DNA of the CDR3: TGTGCCACCTTCAAAGCAGGGGCGCTTGGCTACACCTTC.

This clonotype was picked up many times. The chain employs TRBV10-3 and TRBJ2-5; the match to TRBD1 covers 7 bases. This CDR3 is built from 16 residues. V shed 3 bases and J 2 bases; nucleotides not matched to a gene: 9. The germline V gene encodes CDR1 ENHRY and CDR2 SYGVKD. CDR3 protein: CAISEPGQRIQETQYF. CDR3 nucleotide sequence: TGTGCCATCAGTGAACCGGGACAGCGGATTCAAGAGACCCAGTACTTC.

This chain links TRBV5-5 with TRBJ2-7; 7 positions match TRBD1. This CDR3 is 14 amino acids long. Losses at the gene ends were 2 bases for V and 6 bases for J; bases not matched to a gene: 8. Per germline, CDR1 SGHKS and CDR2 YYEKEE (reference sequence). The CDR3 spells CASSLTRDSREQYF. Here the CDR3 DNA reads TGTGCCAGCAGCTTAACCCGGGACAGTCGCGAGCAGTACTTC.

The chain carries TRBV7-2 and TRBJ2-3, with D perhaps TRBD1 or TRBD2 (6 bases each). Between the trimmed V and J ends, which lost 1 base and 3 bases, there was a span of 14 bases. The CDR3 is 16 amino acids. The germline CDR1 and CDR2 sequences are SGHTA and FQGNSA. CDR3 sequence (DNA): TGTGCCAGCAGCTTAGTGGGTCGGGGGCTTACAGATACGCAGTATTTT. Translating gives CASSLVGRGLTDTQYF.